This T cell receptor (beta chain) was obtained from a study of control samples from healthy donors and cancer patients. The V end lost 4 bases, the J end lost 6 bases, and 14 bases lay between the germline ends. This CDR3 contains 14 residues. The germline CDR1 and CDR2 sequences are KGHDR and SFDVKD. Assay used: immunoSEQ multiplex PCR; TCRdb lists only in-frame clones, some missing. This table has 100,000 to 150,000 clones, about nine tenths appearing once. This clone was observed a few times. J is TRBJ1-2 and V is TRBV24-1; D is perhaps TRBD1 (5 bases). The receptor's source is a man aged 40-49 years in good health. The sample taken for sequencing was blood. The CDR3 region is CATSDYRSLDGYTF. Written as DNA, the CDR3 is TGTGCCACCAGTGACTACAGGAGTTTGGATGGCTACACCTTC.